Sequencing of this T cell receptor beta chain was carried out in a study of shared clonotypes between healthy human individuals (dated by TCRdb to between 2020 and 2021). In the study overall: The cohort included three men and a couple of women between 18 and 49 years of age. For each donor, three plates each were used for CD4 naive and CD4 memory, two plates were used for CD8 naive, and one plate was used for CD8 memory. The study deeply sequenced blood TCR repertoires of about 5 healthy adults to estimate repertoire size and the extent of clonotype sharing between individuals. Libraries were prepared and TCR repertoires were sequenced by different laboratories using diverse techniques, in order to increase sequencing depth and limit assay-specific biases. Per donor, leukapheresis produced somewhere between about 0.94 and 9 billion PBMCs.

A note on this clone: It has no known antigen specificity. Base-call qualities are not available, and no considerably larger clone is one nucleotide away.

Study-level results and caveats: Sampling was limited to blood, and TCR repertoires in tissue likely differ from TCR repertoires in blood. Larger estimated clonotype richness was generally found for naive subsets than for memory subsets. Higher generation probabilities were observed for clonotypes shared by all four sorted-subset donors than for non-shared clonotypes. Based on pairwise subsampling, the degree of clonotype sharing among donors was expected to be affected by sequencing depth. Because the study included only a small number of donors, the genetic and exposure-history diversity represented was limited. When a handful of donors were compared, the shared fraction of clonotypes was 5% to 6.5% for naive CD4, roughly 3.4% for naive CD8, 2% to 2.5% for memory CD4, and 0.35% to 0.5% for memory CD8. Rarefaction of sorted-subset datasets indicated incomplete sequencing despite the large sequencing depth.

TCR CDR3 regions were amplified from genomic DNA by multiplex PCR using the deep immunoSEQ assay. Genomic DNA extracted from each cell subset was distributed evenly over all wells of several immunoSEQ 96-well plates, and each plate served as one replicate. Each replicate PCR for sorted subsets received approximately 220 ng genomic DNA, equal to around 32,000 T cell genomes. The purified libraries were quantified using a Qubit 3.0 fluorometer, sized with a Bioanalyzer 2100, and then quantified again using the KAPA Library Quantification kit. Each immunoSEQ 96-well plate was sequenced on its own single-read 150-cycle Illumina NextSeq 550 flow cell. The original methods were these. The immunoSEQ output contained only junctional sequences without quality scores, so filtering could not match that applied to full-length reads. To assign V/J genes and CDR3, sequences were annotated using PyIR, a Python wrapper for IgBLAST v1.9, with IMGT germline references. Reads were removed for weak V/J assignments (E-value above 1e-6), missing CDR3, stop codons, out-of-frame junctions, or ambiguous translated residues. V3J clonotypes were defined as sequences sharing the same inferred V gene, J gene, and CDR3 amino acid sequence. Percentage overlap between repertoires was calculated by dividing the number of shared unique clonotypes by the size of the smaller repertoire. Three approaches were used to assess repertoire richness: RTK rarefaction, the Chao1 estimator, and Recon v2.1 estimates of unobserved clonotypes. Generation probabilities for all TCRbeta clonotypes obtained by the gDNA method from several donors were computed using OLGA. TCRdb stores this immuneACCESS table with in-frame sequences only. Part of the clones is absent; in the studies checked, under half of the shortfall reflects unresolved V genes, and no reason is known for the rest. For V, J and clone size, that table is used; D and trimming come from the DNA. Within this sample are more than 2 million clones, with just under 95% of them counted one time only. The leading ten clones occupy around 1.7% of the sample.

CD8 naive samples were obtained by positive selection for CCR7 among CD45RO-negative cells, yielding a CD45RA+CCR7+ population from which TemRA cells were excluded. The donors were healthy, HIV-negative adults with no recently reported acute infections or vaccinations. All donors were Caucasian adults living in Nashville, Tennessee, USA. Blood was obtained by leukapheresis, after which PBMCs were separated by Ficoll-Histopaque density gradient centrifugation and cryopreserved in liquid nitrogen vapor phase. Purity and quantity of every magnetically sorted T cell population were checked by analytical flow cytometry. From each sorted fraction, genomic DNA was isolated and quantified by UV absorbance on a Nanodrop 2000c. According to the germline V gene (reference sequence), CDR1 reads SEHNR and CDR2 reads FQNEAQ. Including cysteine and phenylalanine, the CDR3 has 15 amino acids. Only the CDR3 region is kept as DNA, spanning 45 bases read in frame from base 1. V lost 4 bases and J lost 4 bases, and the count of bases not matched to a germline gene is 5.

The sequence links TRBV7-9 to TRBJ2-7; 12 central bases correspond to TRBD2. Input material: naive CD8+ T cells from PBMCs. The cell subset or site label, as the study defines it: CD45RA+CCR7+. The receptor's source is a man between 18 and 29 years old in good health. Some clones in this sample may be carry-over from other donors' samples. The CDR3 here reads CASSSPGTSGYEQYF. Here is the DNA: TGTGCCAGCAGCTCTCCCGGGACTAGCGGGTACGAGCAGTACTTC.